This note documents a single T cell receptor (beta chain) sequence. In the source study's methods: Estimated nucleated cell counts came from reference gene primer amplification. Generated by immunoSEQ multiplex PCR, the TCRdb table keeps only in-frame clones and is missing some. D and trimming come from the DNA, and the V and J calls and clone size come from that table. This table holds roughly 150,000 clones, about four fifths found once. The length of the CDR3 is 15 residues. Germline trimming cut 2 bases from V and 6 bases from J; bases unmatched to any gene: 1. Germline assignment: CDR1 SGHTA and CDR2 FQGNSA. The sample belongs to a study of blood T cell repertoires in COVID-19. The overall study: The study drew acute and convalescent COVID-19 samples from the United States, Italy and Spain. PBMCs, B-cell-depleted T cells, or T cells provided the cDNA or gDNA that made up the material.

This chain joins TRBV7-2 and TRBJ2-2, with 12 bases that match TRBD2. This receptor was taken from a woman over 75 with acute or convalescent COVID-19. The source material was peripheral blood. This CDR3 reads CASSLRTSGAGELFF. Here the CDR3 DNA reads TGTGCCAGCAGCTTAAGGACTAGCGGGGCCGGGGAGCTGTTTTTT. Variable domain in full (rest from reference TRBV7-2 and TRBJ2-2): GAGVSQSPSNKVTEKGKDVELRCDPISGHTALYWYRQSLGQGLEFLIYFQGNSAPDKSGLPSDRFSAERTGGSVSTLTIQRTQQEDSAVYLCASSLRTSGAGELFFGEGSRLTVL.